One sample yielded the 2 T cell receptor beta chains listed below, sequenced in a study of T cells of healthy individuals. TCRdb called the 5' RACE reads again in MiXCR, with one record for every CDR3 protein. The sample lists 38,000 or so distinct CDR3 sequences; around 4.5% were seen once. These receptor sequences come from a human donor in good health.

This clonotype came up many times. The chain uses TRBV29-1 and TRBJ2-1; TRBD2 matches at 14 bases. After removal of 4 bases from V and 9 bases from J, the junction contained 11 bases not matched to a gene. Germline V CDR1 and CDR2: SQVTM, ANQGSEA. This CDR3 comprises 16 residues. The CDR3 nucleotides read TGCAGCGTTGGGGGGTCCGGGACTAGCGGGAGTAGTGAGCAGTTCTTC. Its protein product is CSVGGSGTSGSSEQFF.

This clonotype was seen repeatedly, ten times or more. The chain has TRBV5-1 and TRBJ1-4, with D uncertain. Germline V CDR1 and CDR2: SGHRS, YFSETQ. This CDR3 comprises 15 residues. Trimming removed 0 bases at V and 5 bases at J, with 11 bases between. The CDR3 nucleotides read TGCGCCAGCAGCTTGGGGTCCGGCCGAAATGAAAAACTGTTTTTT. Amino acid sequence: CASSLGSGRNEKLFF.